This T cell receptor beta chain comes out of a study of regulatory T cells in long-lasting Graves disease. The CDR3 runs to 15 residues. Germline V CDR1 and CDR2: MNHEY, SMNVEV (reference sequence). Trimming removed 7 bases from V and 9 bases from J, with 21 bases in between. Assembly of TCR beta libraries relied on iRepertoire HTBI primers together with Arm-PCR of CDR3 regions. TCRdb independently ran MiXCR on the multiplex PCR reads; one entry per CDR3 protein. This table holds a few hundred thousand distinct CDR3 sequences, 23% found once. Time point: persistent/refractory GD, antithyroid drugs over 5 years with positive TRAb. Preparation of the TCR library used RNA extracted from PBMCs.

The TCR comes from a woman aged 35 to 49 with Graves disease. V gene TRBV27 combines with J gene TRBJ2-2; D is unresolved. This sample comprised peripheral blood mononuclear cells (PBMCs), obtained when the disease was refractory, from a patient treated with antithyroid drugs. This CDR3 is CASTLSGLSIRELFF. The CDR3 DNA reads TGTGCCAGCACCCTTTCCGGCCTCTCTATCCGGGAGCTGTTTTTT.